This TCR beta chain was sequenced for a study of regulatory and conventional T cells in RAG deficiency. The CDR3 spans 14 residues. The V gene's germline CDR1 is GTSNPN and CDR2 SVGIG (reference sequence). This table comes from immunoSEQ multiplex PCR, and its TCRdb copy is limited to in-frame clones, with some not included. The sample includes under 25,000 clones, 80% to 90% of them seen just once. Regulatory T cells were sorted from blood as CD4+ CD25-high CD127-low cells. Concerning this clone itself: Its antigen is not identified. Germline and junction disagree at one end, which may indicate a read error. At the DNA level, this CDR3 is encoded by other sequences in the same sample as well.

Whole-study results and caveats: Compared with controls, unique Treg TCR beta sequences dropped approximately 100-fold in Omenn syndrome and CID/AS. These Omenn syndrome Treg sorts may hold peripherally activated cells instead.

This same sample was also part of a study on regulatory T cells. According to that study: The primer mix had 52 TRBV and 13 TRBJ primers.

The sample was Tregs sorted from blood. V usage is TRBV30 and J usage is TRBJ2-5, with D maybe TRBD1 (6 bases). This TCR derives from a human donor in good health. CDR3 in amino acids: CACTRDTNQETQYF. The CDR3 bases are TGCGCCTGCACCAGGGACACCAACCAAGAGACCCAGTACTTC. The complete variable domain, with remaining parts taken from reference TRBV30 and TRBJ2-5, reads SQTIHQWPATLVQPVGSPLSLECTVEGTSNPNLYWYRQAAGRGLQLLFYSVGIGQISSEVPQNLSASRPQDRQFILSSKKLLLSDSGFYLCACTRDTNQETQYFGPGTRLLVL.